Presented here are 3 T cell receptor beta chains from one specimen sequenced in a study of shared clonotypes between healthy human individuals. Some clones are missing from TCRdb's copy, which holds only in-frame ones; the method was immunoSEQ multiplex PCR. The sample includes roughly 490,000 clones, roughly 85% of them seen just once. Sequencing used PBMCs. All receptors come from a woman aged 40 to 50 in good health. Some clones in this sample may be carry-over from other donors' samples.

This chain links TRBV2 with TRBJ2-1; perhaps TRBD2 as D (5 bases). Germline V lookup: CDR1 SNHLY, CDR2 FYNNEI. Trimming left V 7 bases short and J 10 bases short, with 8 bases between. The CDR3 spans 10 residues. CDR3 region: CASKRFEQFF. The CDR3 DNA reads TGTGCCAGCAAGCGGTTCGAGCAGTTCTTC.

This chain links TRBV2 with TRBJ2-3, with 7 bases matching TRBD2. Germline V gene lookup returns CDR1 SNHLY and CDR2 FYNNEI. The CDR3 extends over 16 amino acids. J gave up 2 bases and V 6 bases, and 11 bases lay outside the gene matches. DNA for the CDR3: TGTGCCAGCAGCCCTTGGGGGGGACCCAACACAGATACGCAGTATTTT. Protein: CASSPWGGPNTDTQYF. The full variable domain, with the rest looked up from reference TRBV2 and TRBJ2-3, is EPEVTQTPSHQVTQMGQEVILRCVPISNHLYFYWYRQILGQKVEFLVSFYNNEISEKSEIFDDQFSVERPDGSNFTLKIRSTKLEDSAMYFCASSPWGGPNTDTQYFGPGTRLTVL.

This clone was seen once. The genes are TRBV6-6 and TRBJ1-2, with D possibly TRBD1 on 6 matching bases. The CDR3 totals 13 residues. V dropped 5 bases and J dropped 2 bases, with 9 bases sitting between them. Germline V gives CDR1 MNHNY, CDR2 SVGAGI (reference sequence). Written as DNA, the CDR3 is TGTGCCAGCAGTCAGGACAGCAACTATGGCTACACCTTC. Its translation is CASSQDSNYGYTF.